The following is a T cell receptor (beta chain) sequence with its context. Its target is unknown. The source of the sample is a study of identical twins. TCRdb redid the calling of the 5' RACE reads with MiXCR, one entry per CDR3 protein. The sample lists 550,000 to 700,000 distinct CDR3 sequences, 7.5% to 10% occurring once. Study-wide points: Invariant MAIT and iNKT cells may have partly biased zero-insertion analyses. There were fewer insertions in abundant cord blood beta clonotypes, but memory repertoires showed no such pattern.

These data also formed part of another study, on yellow fever vaccine responses in identical twins. That publication notes: After vaccination, twins' T cell response reportedly seemed partly convergent, partly personalized.

The origin of this receptor is a young woman in good health. Material: PBMCs.

CDR3 in amino acids: CASRPGRQGEQYF. Written as DNA, the CDR3 is TGTGCCAGCAGGCCGGGCAGGCAGGGCGAGCAGTACTTC. The chain has TRBV28 and TRBJ2-7, with D possibly TRBD1 on 5 matching bases. This CDR3 has 13 residues. Germline V CDR1 and CDR2: MDHEN, SYDVKM. Trimming removed 6 bases at V and 6 bases at J, with 15 bases between.